The rows below give T cell receptor beta chains drawn from one sample of a study of T cell responses to AZD1222 COVID-19 vaccine. Generated by immunoSEQ multiplex PCR, the TCRdb table keeps only in-frame clones and is missing some. The sample lists about 94,000 clones, approximately 90% occurring once. The source was peripheral blood, collected on day 0 of AZD1222 vaccination. These receptors came from an adult in good health. Both conserved end residues are part of each CDR3. D genes are given only for firm matches. Size values are once, few and many counts, or a class for expanded clones, and some rows have none.

v_gene	d_gene	abundance	j_gene	CDR3aa	CDR3nt
TRBV30	TRBD1	.	TRBJ2-7	CAWSPGTGSPGPYEQYF	TGTGCCTGGAGTCCAGGGACAGGGTCTCCTGGTCCCTACGAGCAGTACTTC
TRBV6-2/TRBV6-3	TRBD1	.	TRBJ1-6	CASSRGQFDSPLHF	TGTGCCAGCAGCAGGGGGCAGTTCGATTCACCCCTCCACTTT
TRBV6-5	.	.	TRBJ2-7	CASSYLGQEQYF	TGTGCCAGCAGTTACCTAGGACAAGAGCAGTACTTC
TRBV19	.	.	TRBJ2-1	CASRVYNEQFF	TGTGCCAGCAGGGTGTACAATGAGCAGTTCTTC
TRBV19	.	.	TRBJ1-2	CASSARTVRYGYTF	TGTGCCAGTAGTGCCAGGACCGTCCGGTATGGCTACACCTTC
TRBV28	.	once	TRBJ1-2	CASSTGLGGPIYGYTF	TGTGCCAGCAGTACGGGCCTTGGAGGCCCCATCTATGGCTACACCTTC
TRBV28	TRBD1	.	TRBJ2-2	CASSFPGDRGLDTGELFF	TGTGCCAGCAGTTTCCCCGGGGACAGGGGGCTGGACACCGGGGAGCTGTTTTTT
TRBV7-2	.	.	TRBJ1-2	CASSPDGGGTNYGYTF	TGTGCCAGCAGCCCGGACGGAGGGGGAACTAACTATGGCTACACCTTC
TRBV5-1	.	.	TRBJ2-3	CASSFGTSVLYDTQYF	TGCGCCAGCAGCTTCGGGACATCTGTTCTCTACGATACGCAGTATTTT
TRBV19	TRBD1	.	TRBJ1-1	CASTPDREEKAFF	TGTGCCAGTACCCCCGACAGGGAGGAAAAGGCTTTCTTT
TRBV25-1	.	.	TRBJ1-2	CASYSYGYTF	TGTGCCAGCTACAGCTATGGCTACACCTTC
TRBV5-1	TRBD1	.	TRBJ1-6	CASSAGTDDNSPLHF	TGCGCCAGCAGCGCCGGGACAGATGATAATTCACCCCTCCACTTT
TRBV19	.	.	TRBJ2-3	CASSSFHTQYF	TGTGCCAGTAGTTCGTTTCATACGCAGTATTTT
TRBV10-1	TRBD2	.	TRBJ2-3	CASRPGTSGSDTQYF	TGCGCCAGCAGGCCTGGGACTAGCGGGTCAGATACGCAGTATTTT
TRBV5-3	TRBD2	once	TRBJ2-7	CARSPPLAGGLYEQYF	TGTGCCAGAAGCCCGCCACTAGCGGGGGGGCTCTACGAGCAGTACTTC
TRBV6-1	TRBD1	.	TRBJ2-7	CASSEWTGVQEQYF	TGTGCCAGCAGTGAGTGGACAGGGGTGCAGGAGCAGTACTTC
TRBV6-2/TRBV6-3	TRBD1	.	TRBJ1-2	CASSFRTGSGYTF	TGTGCCAGCAGTTTCCGGACAGGTTCAGGCTACACCTTC
TRBV15	.	once	TRBJ2-2	CATRQNRVTGELFF	TGTGCCACCAGACAAAATAGGGTCACCGGGGAGCTGTTTTTT
TRBV6-4	TRBD1	.	TRBJ1-2	CASRGTGNGYTF	TGTGCCAGCAGAGGGACAGGGAATGGCTACACCTTC
TRBV5-1	.	.	TRBJ1-4	CASRGEPTNEKLFF	TGCGCCAGCCGGGGAGAACCAACTAATGAAAAACTGTTTTTT
TRBV5-4	TRBD1	few	TRBJ2-7	CASSAGQGRDEQYF	TGTGCCAGCAGCGCCGGACAGGGGAGGGACGAGCAGTACTTC
TRBV5-1	.	.	TRBJ2-5	CASSLGRLQETQYF	TGCGCCAGCAGCTTGGGTCGGCTACAAGAGACCCAGTACTTC
TRBV6-5	TRBD2	.	TRBJ2-1	CASSYSTSGGVYEQFF	TGTGCCAGCAGTTACTCCACTAGCGGGGGGGTATATGAGCAGTTCTTC
TRBV4-2	TRBD1	.	TRBJ1-6	CASSQETGAGSPLHF	TGTGCCAGCAGCCAAGAGACAGGGGCTGGTTCACCCCTCCACTTT
TRBV3-1/TRBV3-2	.	.	TRBJ1-3	CASSQEYGSSGNTIYF	TGTGCCAGCAGCCAAGAGTATGGGAGCTCTGGAAACACCATATATTTT
TRBV6-9	.	.	TRBJ1-1	CASSYAPNTEAFF	TGTGCCAGCAGTTATGCCCCAAACACTGAAGCTTTCTTT
TRBV30	.	few	TRBJ1-4	CAWSPRYGESNEKLFF	TGTGCCTGGAGCCCGAGGTACGGGGAATCTAATGAAAAACTGTTTTTT
TRBV6-2/TRBV6-3	.	.	TRBJ1-5	CASSYSMGRGDNQPQHF	TGTGCCAGCAGTTACTCGATGGGTCGGGGGGACAATCAGCCCCAGCATTTT
TRBV3-1/TRBV3-2	.	.	TRBJ1-4	CASSLRQPNEKLFF	TGTGCCAGCAGCTTAAGACAACCTAATGAAAAACTGTTTTTT
TRBV7-2	.	.	TRBJ1-2	CASSPDGTRYGYTF	TGTGCCAGCAGCCCCGACGGGACTAGGTATGGCTACACCTTC
TRBV6-2/TRBV6-3	TRBD1	.	TRBJ1-5	CASSGQGAIQPQHF	TGTGCCAGCAGTGGGCAGGGGGCTATTCAGCCCCAGCATTTT
TRBV7-9	.	.	TRBJ1-4	CASSPAGRVGEKLFF	TGTGCCAGCAGCCCCGCGGGGCGGGTCGGGGAAAAACTGTTTTTT
TRBV6-5	.	.	TRBJ1-3	CASSNLLGAGNTIYF	TGTGCCAGCAGCAACCTTCTAGGGGCTGGAAACACCATATATTTT
TRBV7-3	.	.	TRBJ1-2	CASSSPGQASGYTF	TGTGCCAGCAGCTCGCCGGGCCAGGCGTCCGGCTACACCTTC